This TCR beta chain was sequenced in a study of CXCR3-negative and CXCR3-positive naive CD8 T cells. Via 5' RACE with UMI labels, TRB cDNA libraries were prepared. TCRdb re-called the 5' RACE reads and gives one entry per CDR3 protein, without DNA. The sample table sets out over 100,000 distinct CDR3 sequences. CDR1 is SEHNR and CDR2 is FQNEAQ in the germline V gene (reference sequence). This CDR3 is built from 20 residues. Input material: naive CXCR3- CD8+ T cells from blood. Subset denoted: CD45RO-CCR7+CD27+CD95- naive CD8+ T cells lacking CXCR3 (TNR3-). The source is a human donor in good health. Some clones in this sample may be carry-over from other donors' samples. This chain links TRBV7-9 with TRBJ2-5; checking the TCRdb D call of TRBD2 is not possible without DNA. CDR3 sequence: CASSLEGARAGIMYQETQYF.